Below, one T cell receptor beta chain is given with its context. Its antigen remains undetermined. Base quality data are lacking; no much larger clone is found one base away. The time point label on this specimen signifies: baseline before first vaccination. Vaccinee samples were obtained from the UK trials COV001 and COV002, which included a single-blind randomized controlled phase 2/3 trial of AZD1222 (ChAdOx1 nCoV-19) in healthy adults. For TCRbeta chain sequencing, PBMC samples were collected from trial participants at day 0 and at day 28 after the second dose. The data belong to a study of T cell responses to AZD1222 COVID-19 vaccine (dated by TCRdb to the early 2020s). Looking at the study overall: AZD1222 recipients with second doses at about 4 weeks or about 12 weeks were pooled, because spike-specific TCR depth and breadth did not differ between schedules. A total of under 250 trial participants underwent TCR sequencing, of whom 207 had received two doses of AZD1222 and 26 had received two doses of the MenACWY control vaccine. Trial participants were enrolled into age subgroups of 18-55, 56-69 and 70-plus years, which contained 148, 28 and 57 TCR-sequenced participants, respectively.

The CDR3 regions of human TCRbeta chains were subjected to immunosequencing. As for the original processing: Repertoire TCRs were checked for matches against a reference library of SARS-CoV-2-specific TCRs that had been generated using the MIRA antigen-specificity platform. Breadth meant the fraction of unique TCRs that were SARS-CoV-2-associated, whereas depth meant the fraction of total T cells that were SARS-CoV-2-associated. Using the MIRA data, each spike-specific TCR was mapped to the spike region that the TCR reacts to and placed in a CD4 or CD8 class. Log10-transformed breadth and depth values were compared by one-way ANOVA with Sidak's multiple comparisons tests. TCRdb retrieved this table from immuneACCESS and kept in-frame rearrangements only. Not all clones are present; in checked studies, unresolved V genes account for under half, and no reason is known for the remainder. V and J calls plus clone size are reproduced from that table; the DNA served to infer D and trimming. In all, the sample holds roughly 80,000 clones, and 90% of those were seen once. More than 4% of the sample is taken by the ten largest.

Taken from cysteine to phenylalanine, the CDR3 has 13 residues. Only the CDR3 DNA is retained, 39 bases long and in frame from the first base. In the germline V gene, CDR1 corresponds to SGHRS and CDR2 to YFSETQ. Relative to germline, V is 4 bases shorter and J is 5 bases shorter, with 9 bases between their ends. What the authors observed across the whole study: Participants were mostly white British and included more females than males, and it was suggested by the authors that clonal diversity may have been underestimated. The 56-69-year group was small, and its depth increase did not reach significance, likely because of low power. After two AZD1222 doses, both the breadth and the depth of spike-specific TCRs were significantly higher than at day 0 and than in MenACWY recipients. Conclusions about previously exposed vaccinees are limited because only six or seven AZD1222 recipients were SARS-CoV-2 seropositive at baseline. CD4 TCRs associated with the vaccine covered the entire spike protein, and the dominant responses were in regions 160-218 and 743-854. No day 14 peak-response samples were available, so repertoires were characterized only after the peak T cell response. Epitopes outside the regions mutated in the B.1.351 and B.1.1.7 variants were reportedly recognized by nearly half of the unique spike-specific TCRs.

The V gene is TRBV5-1 and the J gene is TRBJ2-2; the D gene is not confidently resolved. This clonotype was sampled from an adult in good health. The sample in question was peripheral blood, obtained on day 0 of AZD1222 vaccination. CDR3 sequence: CASSQIPTGELFF. The sequenced DNA: TGCGCCAGCAGCCAAATTCCTACCGGGGAGCTGTTTTTT.